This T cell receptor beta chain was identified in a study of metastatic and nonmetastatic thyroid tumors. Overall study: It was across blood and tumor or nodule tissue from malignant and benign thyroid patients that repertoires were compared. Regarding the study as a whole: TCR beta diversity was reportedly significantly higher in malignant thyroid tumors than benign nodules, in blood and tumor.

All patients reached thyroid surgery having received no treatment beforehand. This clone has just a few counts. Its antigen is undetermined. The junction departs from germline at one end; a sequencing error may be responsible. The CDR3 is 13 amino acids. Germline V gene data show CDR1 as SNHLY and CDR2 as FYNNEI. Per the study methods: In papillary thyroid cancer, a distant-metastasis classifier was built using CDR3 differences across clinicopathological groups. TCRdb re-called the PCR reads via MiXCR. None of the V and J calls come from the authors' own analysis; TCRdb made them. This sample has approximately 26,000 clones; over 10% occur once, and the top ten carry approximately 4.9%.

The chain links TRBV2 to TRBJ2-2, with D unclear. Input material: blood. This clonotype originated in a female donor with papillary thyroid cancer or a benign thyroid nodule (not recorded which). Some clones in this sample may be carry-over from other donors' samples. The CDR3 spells CASSKRPGGELFF. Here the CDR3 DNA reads TGTGCAAGCAGTAAACGACCTGGCGGGGAGCTGTTTTTT.